These T cell receptor beta chains were read from a single sample in a study of radiotherapy plus CTLA-4 blockade in lung cancer. Generated by immunoSEQ multiplex PCR, the TCRdb table keeps only in-frame clones and is missing some. The table lists roughly 90,000 clones, about 86% of them singletons. Sequences were derived from peripheral blood, sampled from a patient treated with radiotherapy plus ipilimumab. These receptors all come from a human donor with non-small cell lung cancer that progressed on radiotherapy plus ipilimumab. Each CDR3 is given with its conserved first and last residue. Fields, in order: clone size, J gene, D gene, V gene, CDR3 protein, CDR3 DNA. A D gene is named only where the DNA matches it firmly. Part of the rows lack a size; the others show once, few, many or a class for expanded clones.

clone size: once; J gene: TRBJ2-1; D gene: TRBD2; V gene: TRBV10-3; CDR3 protein: CAISETSGSYNEQFF; CDR3 DNA: TGTGCCATCAGCGAGACTAGCGGGAGTTACAATGAGCAGTTCTTC
clone size: .; J gene: TRBJ2-1; D gene: TRBD2; V gene: TRBV11-2; CDR3 protein: CASIPFAGGYNEQFF; CDR3 DNA: TGTGCCAGCATCCCTTTTGCGGGAGGTTACAATGAGCAGTTCTTC
clone size: once; J gene: TRBJ2-2; D gene: .; V gene: TRBV6-5; CDR3 protein: CASSQTHTGELFF; CDR3 DNA: TGTGCCAGCAGTCAAACTCACACCGGGGAGCTGTTTTTT
clone size: .; J gene: TRBJ2-1; D gene: TRBD2; V gene: TRBV19; CDR3 protein: CASSTSLAGAGEQFF; CDR3 DNA: TGTGCCAGTAGTACTTCCTTAGCGGGAGCGGGTGAGCAGTTCTTC
clone size: .; J gene: TRBJ1-1; D gene: .; V gene: TRBV5-8; CDR3 protein: CASSKPRVLNTEAFF; CDR3 DNA: TGTGCCAGCAGCAAGCCCCGGGTTTTGAACACTGAAGCTTTCTTT
clone size: .; J gene: TRBJ2-2; D gene: .; V gene: TRBV7-2; CDR3 protein: CASSLLVVPGELFF; CDR3 DNA: TGTGCCAGCAGCTTGTTAGTGGTCCCCGGGGAGCTGTTTTTT
clone size: .; J gene: TRBJ2-1; D gene: .; V gene: TRBV5-1; CDR3 protein: CASSSGDWGNEQFF; CDR3 DNA: TGCGCCAGCAGCTCCGGGGACTGGGGGAATGAGCAGTTCTTC
clone size: .; J gene: TRBJ1-1; D gene: TRBD1; V gene: TRBV27; CDR3 protein: CASSLLPTGGSSRVNTEAFF; CDR3 DNA: TGTGCCAGCAGTTTATTGCCGACAGGGGGCTCTTCTCGGGTGAACACTGAAGCTTTCTTT
clone size: .; J gene: TRBJ2-2; D gene: .; V gene: TRBV6-1; CDR3 protein: CASSEMGVGGLHTGELFF; CDR3 DNA: TGTGCCAGCAGTGAAATGGGGGTGGGCGGATTGCACACCGGGGAGCTGTTTTTT
clone size: .; J gene: TRBJ1-4; D gene: .; V gene: TRBV7-9; CDR3 protein: CASSYDQGVGEKLFF; CDR3 DNA: TGTGCCAGCAGTTACGACCAGGGTGTGGGTGAAAAACTGTTTTTT
clone size: .; J gene: TRBJ1-1; D gene: TRBD1; V gene: TRBV10-3; CDR3 protein: CAINNVRDRGRLSTEAFF; CDR3 DNA: TGTGCCATCAATAATGTCCGGGACAGGGGGCGTTTGAGCACTGAAGCTTTCTTT
clone size: once; J gene: TRBJ1-4; D gene: TRBD1; V gene: TRBV7-9; CDR3 protein: CASSFTGATNEKLFF; CDR3 DNA: TGTGCCAGCAGCTTCACAGGGGCAACTAATGAAAAACTGTTTTTT
clone size: .; J gene: TRBJ2-5; D gene: TRBD2; V gene: TRBV5-1; CDR3 protein: CASSFGGSRETQYF; CDR3 DNA: TGCGCCAGCAGCTTCGGGGGGTCCCGAGAGACCCAGTACTTC
clone size: once; J gene: TRBJ1-1; D gene: TRBD1; V gene: TRBV10-2; CDR3 protein: CASSPGTGFTEAFF; CDR3 DNA: TGCGCCAGCAGTCCTGGGACAGGGTTCACTGAAGCTTTCTTT
clone size: .; J gene: TRBJ2-1; D gene: .; V gene: TRBV28; CDR3 protein: CASSLWADGDYNEQFF; CDR3 DNA: TGTGCCAGCAGTTTATGGGCTGACGGGGATTACAATGAGCAGTTCTTC
clone size: .; J gene: TRBJ2-1; D gene: .; V gene: TRBV15; CDR3 protein: CATGPSYNEQFF; CDR3 DNA: TGTGCCACCGGGCCCTCCTACAATGAGCAGTTCTTC
clone size: .; J gene: TRBJ1-2; D gene: TRBD1; V gene: TRBV7-6; CDR3 protein: CASSPGTVDGYTF; CDR3 DNA: TGTGCCAGCAGCCCCGGGACAGTGGATGGCTACACCTTC
clone size: .; J gene: TRBJ2-7; D gene: .; V gene: TRBV7-9; CDR3 protein: CASSLRAHEQYF; CDR3 DNA: TGTGCCAGCAGCTTGCGAGCCCACGAGCAGTACTTC
clone size: once; J gene: TRBJ2-3; D gene: .; V gene: TRBV5-1; CDR3 protein: CASSLERGGTDTQYF; CDR3 DNA: TGCGCCAGCAGCTTGGAAAGGGGGGGTACAGATACGCAGTATTTT
clone size: .; J gene: TRBJ2-5; D gene: .; V gene: TRBV7-6; CDR3 protein: CASSRVGEEGQETQYF; CDR3 DNA: TGTGCCAGCAGCCGGGTGGGGGAGGAGGGGCAAGAGACCCAGTACTTC
clone size: .; J gene: TRBJ2-5; D gene: .; V gene: TRBV27; CDR3 protein: CASSLSRTATQETQYF; CDR3 DNA: TGTGCCAGCAGTTTAAGTCGGACAGCTACACAAGAGACCCAGTACTTC
clone size: .; J gene: TRBJ2-5; D gene: .; V gene: TRBV5-1; CDR3 protein: CASRIDETQYF; CDR3 DNA: TGCGCCAGCAGAATAGACGAGACCCAGTACTTC
clone size: once; J gene: TRBJ2-7; D gene: TRBD2; V gene: TRBV7-6; CDR3 protein: CASSLVAGEGEQYF; CDR3 DNA: TGTGCCAGCAGCTTAGTCGCGGGAGAGGGGGAGCAGTACTTC
clone size: .; J gene: TRBJ2-7; D gene: .; V gene: TRBV29-1; CDR3 protein: CSATVYSYEQYF; CDR3 DNA: TGCAGCGCGACAGTGTACTCCTACGAGCAGTACTTC
clone size: .; J gene: TRBJ2-1; D gene: .; V gene: TRBV27; CDR3 protein: CASSLWAANEQFF; CDR3 DNA: TGTGCCAGCAGTTTATGGGCCGCCAATGAGCAGTTCTTC
clone size: .; J gene: TRBJ2-5; D gene: .; V gene: TRBV7-3; CDR3 protein: CASLGPPTQETQYF; CDR3 DNA: TGTGCCAGCCTTGGGCCCCCAACTCAAGAGACCCAGTACTTC
clone size: .; J gene: TRBJ1-1; D gene: TRBD1; V gene: TRBV5-1; CDR3 protein: CASRQGQLNTEAFF; CDR3 DNA: TGCGCCAGCCGACAGGGGCAATTGAACACTGAAGCTTTCTTT
clone size: few; J gene: TRBJ2-7; D gene: .; V gene: TRBV19; CDR3 protein: CASSMVQGRYEQYF; CDR3 DNA: TGTGCCAGTAGTATGGTCCAGGGTCGGTACGAGCAGTACTTC
clone size: .; J gene: TRBJ2-6; D gene: TRBD1; V gene: TRBV7-9; CDR3 protein: CASSRPGTANSGANVLTF; CDR3 DNA: TGTGCCAGCAGTCGACCCGGGACAGCTAACTCTGGGGCCAACGTCCTGACTTTC
clone size: .; J gene: TRBJ2-3; D gene: .; V gene: TRBV5-1; CDR3 protein: CASSFGRASTDTQYF; CDR3 DNA: TGCGCCAGCAGCTTCGGGCGGGCTAGCACAGATACGCAGTATTTT
clone size: .; J gene: TRBJ2-7; D gene: .; V gene: TRBV6-6; CDR3 protein: CASSVLAYEQYF; CDR3 DNA: TGTGCCAGCAGCGTACTGGCCTACGAGCAGTACTTC
clone size: .; J gene: TRBJ2-5; D gene: .; V gene: TRBV7-9; CDR3 protein: CASSPGTLRETQYF; CDR3 DNA: TGTGCCAGCAGCCCCGGGACATTGAGGGAGACCCAGTACTTC
clone size: .; J gene: TRBJ1-5; D gene: TRBD1; V gene: TRBV7-9; CDR3 protein: CASSLALGDSSNQPQHF; CDR3 DNA: TGTGCCAGCAGCTTAGCCCTAGGGGACAGTTCAAATCAGCCCCAGCATTTT
clone size: .; J gene: TRBJ2-7; D gene: TRBD2; V gene: TRBV27; CDR3 protein: CASTLRAGGYEQYF; CDR3 DNA: TGTGCCAGCACCCTTCGGGCGGGAGGCTACGAGCAGTACTTC
clone size: .; J gene: TRBJ2-7; D gene: TRBD2; V gene: TRBV4-1; CDR3 protein: CASSQTQRESSYEQYF; CDR3 DNA: TGCGCCAGCAGCCAGACGCAGCGGGAGTCCTCCTACGAGCAGTACTTC
clone size: .; J gene: TRBJ1-3; D gene: .; V gene: TRBV6-6; CDR3 protein: CASTKQGSGNTIYF; CDR3 DNA: TGTGCCAGCACTAAACAGGGATCAGGAAACACCATATATTTT
clone size: .; J gene: TRBJ2-1; D gene: TRBD1; V gene: TRBV18; CDR3 protein: CASSPRQGRNEQFF; CDR3 DNA: TGTGCCAGCTCACCCAGACAGGGTAGGAATGAGCAGTTCTTC
clone size: .; J gene: TRBJ2-7; D gene: TRBD2; V gene: TRBV2; CDR3 protein: CASSTGTSGYEQYF; CDR3 DNA: TGTGCCAGCAGTACCGGGACTAGCGGCTACGAGCAGTACTTC
clone size: .; J gene: TRBJ2-5; D gene: TRBD1; V gene: TRBV5-4; CDR3 protein: CASSARDRGVGETQYF; CDR3 DNA: TGTGCCAGCAGCGCCCGGGACAGGGGAGTTGGAGAGACCCAGTACTTC
clone size: .; J gene: TRBJ1-4; D gene: .; V gene: TRBV18; CDR3 protein: CASSPGQRREKLFF; CDR3 DNA: TGTGCCAGCTCTCCGGGACAAAGAAGAGAAAAACTGTTTTTT
clone size: .; J gene: TRBJ2-7; D gene: TRBD1; V gene: TRBV18; CDR3 protein: CASSPDQGAYEQYF; CDR3 DNA: TGTGCCAGCTCACCCGATCAGGGGGCTTACGAGCAGTACTTC
clone size: .; J gene: TRBJ1-1; D gene: .; V gene: TRBV4-1; CDR3 protein: CASSQTSGGLNTEAFF; CDR3 DNA: TGCGCCAGCAGCCAGACCTCGGGCGGCCTGAACACTGAAGCTTTCTTT
clone size: .; J gene: TRBJ2-3; D gene: .; V gene: TRBV5-1; CDR3 protein: CASSSGERTDTQYF; CDR3 DNA: TGCGCCAGCAGCTCGGGGGAGAGAACAGATACGCAGTATTTT
clone size: .; J gene: TRBJ1-1; D gene: .; V gene: TRBV19; CDR3 protein: CASSIIKGAGMNTEAFF; CDR3 DNA: TGTGCCAGTAGTATAATAAAAGGGGCTGGAATGAACACTGAAGCTTTCTTT
clone size: few; J gene: TRBJ2-5; D gene: .; V gene: TRBV5-4; CDR3 protein: CASSSQASSETQYF; CDR3 DNA: TGTGCCAGCAGCTCCCAGGCCAGTTCTGAGACCCAGTACTTC
clone size: .; J gene: TRBJ2-7; D gene: .; V gene: TRBV5-1; CDR3 protein: CASSFGGTYEQYF; CDR3 DNA: TGCGCCAGCAGCTTTGGAGGGACCTACGAGCAGTACTTC
clone size: few; J gene: TRBJ2-5; D gene: .; V gene: TRBV9; CDR3 protein: CASSPRGWETQYF; CDR3 DNA: TGTGCCAGCAGCCCCAGGGGATGGGAGACCCAGTACTTC
clone size: .; J gene: TRBJ2-3; D gene: .; V gene: TRBV5-5; CDR3 protein: CASSSREKGADTQYF; CDR3 DNA: TGTGCCAGCAGCTCACGGGAGAAAGGCGCAGATACGCAGTATTTT
clone size: .; J gene: TRBJ1-5; D gene: .; V gene: TRBV5-1; CDR3 protein: CASSPGSNQPQHF; CDR3 DNA: TGCGCCAGCAGCCCCGGGAGCAATCAGCCCCAGCATTTT
clone size: .; J gene: TRBJ1-1; D gene: .; V gene: TRBV27; CDR3 protein: CASSLRLGAVGAFF; CDR3 DNA: TGTGCCAGCAGTTTACGGTTGGGGGCGGTCGGTGCTTTCTTT